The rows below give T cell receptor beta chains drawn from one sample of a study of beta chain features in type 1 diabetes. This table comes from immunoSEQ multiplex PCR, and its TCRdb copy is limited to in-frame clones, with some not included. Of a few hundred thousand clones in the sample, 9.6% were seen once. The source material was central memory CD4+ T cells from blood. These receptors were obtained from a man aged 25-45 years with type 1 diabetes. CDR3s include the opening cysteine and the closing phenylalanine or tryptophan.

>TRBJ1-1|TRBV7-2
CASSLVMNTEAFF
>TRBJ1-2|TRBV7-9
CASSPGTGSVGYTF
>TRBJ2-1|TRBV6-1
CASSEVRQVKNEQFF
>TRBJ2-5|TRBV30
CAWSPGNQETQYF
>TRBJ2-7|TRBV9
CASRPQGFEQYF
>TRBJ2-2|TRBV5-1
CASSLGGLTGELFF
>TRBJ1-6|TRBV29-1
CSVSQNPNSPLHF
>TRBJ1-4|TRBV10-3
CAISDRGGEKLFF
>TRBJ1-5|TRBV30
CAWSVQDREPQHF
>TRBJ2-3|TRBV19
CASLSRADTQYF
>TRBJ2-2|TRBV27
CARPRRTSNTGELFF
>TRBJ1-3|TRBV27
CASSSLTLSSGNTIYF
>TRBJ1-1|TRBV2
CASRATVTNTEAFF
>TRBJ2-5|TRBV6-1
CASSYRFQETQYF
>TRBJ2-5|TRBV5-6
CASSLQQETQYF
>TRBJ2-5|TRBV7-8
CASSLRVLETQYF
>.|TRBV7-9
CASSPRLGLAGSSYEQYF
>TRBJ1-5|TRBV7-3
CASSQSQNQPQHF